The 3 T cell receptor beta chains below come from one sample, sequenced in a study of blood T cell repertoires in COVID-19. TCRdb's copy holds only in-frame clones and misses some; the assay was immunoSEQ multiplex PCR. The sample contains just under 80,000 clones, approximately 80% of which appear only once. The source material was peripheral blood. Every receptor here comes from a human donor in a cohort sampled during active COVID-19.

This clone was recorded once. V and J are TRBV27 and TRBJ2-5; a weak D match, TRBD2 (7 bases). V shed 7 bases and J shed 5 bases, with 17 bases lying between them. The CDR3 is made up of 14 amino acids. Germline CDR1 and CDR2: MNHEY and SMNVEV (reference sequence). The CDR3 here is CASTPRGGLETQYF. The CDR3 region has the DNA TGTGCCAGCACCCCTAGGGGGGGCCTCGAGACCCAGTACTTC.

The chain has TRBV7-9 and TRBJ2-1, with a possible D match to TRBD1 (6 bases). Trimming took off 1 base at V and 7 bases at J, with 14 bases between the two ends. Germline V gene data show CDR1 as SEHNR and CDR2 as FQNEAQ (reference sequence). The CDR3 has 15 amino acids. The CDR3 region has the DNA TGTGCCAGCAGCTTAGACAGGGCCCCTGGGAATGAGCAGTTCTTC. This codes for CASSLDRAPGNEQFF.

V is TRBV7-9 and J is TRBJ2-7; the D is unclear. V was cut by 3 bases and J by 2 bases, with 2 bases left in between. The CDR3 extends over 11 amino acids. Germline assignment: CDR1 SEHNR and CDR2 FQNEAQ (reference sequence). CDR3 bases: TGTGCCAGCAGCTTCGCCTACGAGCAGTACTTC. As protein: CASSFAYEQYF.